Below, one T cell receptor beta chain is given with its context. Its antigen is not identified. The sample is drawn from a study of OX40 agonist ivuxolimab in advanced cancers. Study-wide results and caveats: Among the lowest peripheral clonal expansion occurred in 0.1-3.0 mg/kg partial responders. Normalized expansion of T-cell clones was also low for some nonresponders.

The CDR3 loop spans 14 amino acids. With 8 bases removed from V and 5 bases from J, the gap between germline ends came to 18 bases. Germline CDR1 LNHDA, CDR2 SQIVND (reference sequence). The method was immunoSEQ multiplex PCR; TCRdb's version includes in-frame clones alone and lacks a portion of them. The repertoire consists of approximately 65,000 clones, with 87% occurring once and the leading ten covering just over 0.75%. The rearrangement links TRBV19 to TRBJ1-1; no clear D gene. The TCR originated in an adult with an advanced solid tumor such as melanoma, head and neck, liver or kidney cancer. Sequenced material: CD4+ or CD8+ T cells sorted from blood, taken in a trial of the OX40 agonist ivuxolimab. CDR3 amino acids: CASRDSGIQTEAFF. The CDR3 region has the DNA TGTGCCAGTCGAGATTCGGGGATTCAGACTGAAGCTTTCTTT.